This TCR beta chain was identified during a study of T cell responses to AZD1222 COVID-19 vaccine. Study results and caveats: Only 5 to 7 individuals given AZD1222 were seropositive at baseline. Vaccine-related CD4 TCRs covered spike, predominating at 160-218 and 743-854.

The CDR3 is 12 amino acids. V gave up 2 bases and J gave up 14 bases, with 13 bases separating them. Germline CDR1 is MNHEY and CDR2 is SVGEGT. Profiling relied on immunoSEQ multiplex PCR, and the TCRdb table lists in-frame clones only, not all of them. The profile shows roughly 96,000 clones, more than 75% of them singletons. Points on this clone: What it binds is not known.

This sequence joins TRBV6-2 or TRBV6-3 and TRBJ2-1; D is uncertain. The sequence came from an adult in good health. The sample in question was peripheral blood, obtained on day 0 of AZD1222 vaccination. The CDR3 nucleotides are TGTGCCAGCAGTTACCGTCTGCCAGTCGAGTTCTTC. Translation gives CASSYRLPVEFF.